The 31 T cell receptor beta chains listed next were all sequenced from one sample in a study of cytomegalovirus exposure and HLA in healthy donors. The study ran its PCR with 60 Vbeta and 13 Jbeta primers. Here immunoSEQ multiplex PCR was the method, and the copy in TCRdb shows in-frame clones only, minus some. There are a few hundred thousand clones in the sample; just under 85% occur only once, and roughly 0.58% lies in the top ten. The sequenced sample was PBMCs. The receptors were gathered from a woman between 40 and 50 years old in good health and CMV-seronegative.

The chain combines TRBV5-1 with TRBJ1-1, with D perhaps matching TRBD1 (6 bases). The CDR3 spans 14 residues. Trimming removed 2 bases from V and 4 bases from J, with 12 bases in between. CDR1 and CDR2 from the germline V gene are SGHRS and YFSETQ. Written as DNA, the CDR3 is TGCGCCAGCAGCTTACCAGGGGCGATCACTGAAGCTTTCTTT. It yields the protein CASSLPGAITEAFF.

The J gene is TRBJ2-7, the V gene TRBV5-1; maybe TRBD2 (6 bases). V was clipped by 4 bases and J by 2 bases, with 16 bases between them. This CDR3 region has 15 residues. Germline values: CDR1 SGHRS, CDR2 YFSETQ. The CDR3 region is CASSGSGGAAYEQYF. In DNA, the CDR3 is TGCGCCAGCAGCGGCTCGGGCGGGGCCGCCTACGAGCAGTACTTC.

This clone was seen only once. The chain combines TRBV5-1 with TRBJ1-2; D is ambiguous. Germline V CDR1 and CDR2: SGHRS, YFSETQ. Trimming pared 0 bases from V and 8 bases from J, leaving 11 bases between. This CDR3 is 13 amino acids long. CDR3 nucleotides: TGCGCCAGCAGCTTGGCCACGGTAGAGGGCTACACCTTC. Translation gives CASSLATVEGYTF.

This clone was found once. The rearrangement joins TRBV7-9 to TRBJ2-1, with 8 bases aligning to TRBD1. Germline trimming cut 5 bases from V and 13 bases from J; bases unmatched to any gene: 7. The germline V gene has CDR1 SEHNR and CDR2 FQNEAQ (reference sequence). There are 12 residues in the CDR3. The CDR3 bases are TGTGCCAGCAGCGCTCACGACAGGGGACAGTTCTTC. This translates into CASSAHDRGQFF.

The chain employs TRBV28 and TRBJ1-6; 9 bases align to TRBD1. Germline CDR1 reads MDHEN; CDR2 reads SYDVKM. With 2 bases clipped from V and 10 bases from J, the junction kept 6 bases outside the gene matches. CDR3 size: 15 residues. Written as DNA, the CDR3 is TGTGCCAGCAGTTTAGCCGGGACAGGGTCCTCACCCCTCCACTTT. This encodes CASSLAGTGSSPLHF.

This clone occurred a few times. The chain is built from TRBV7-9 and TRBJ2-2, with 11 bases fitting TRBD2. CDR1 and CDR2 from the germline V gene are SEHNR and FQNEAQ (reference sequence). V lost 4 bases to trimming and J lost 7 bases; unmatched junction nucleotides: 11. CDR3 size: 17 residues. The CDR3 nucleotides read TGTGCCAGCAGCTCCCCGACTAGCGGGGCGTCAATCGGGGAGCTGTTTTTT. It is translated as CASSSPTSGASIGELFF.

The V gene is TRBV14, the J gene TRBJ2-5, with D hard to call. Trimming pared 1 base from V and 3 bases from J, leaving 12 bases between. Germline V gives CDR1 SGHDN, CDR2 FVKESK. The CDR3 is made up of 15 amino acids. DNA for the CDR3: TGTGCCAGCAGCCAAGCACTGCACAGAGAAGAGACCCAGTACTTC. Translating it yields CASSQALHREETQYF.

The rearrangement links TRBV7-3 to TRBJ2-1; 9 bases fit TRBD2. The CDR3 runs 15 residues. V was clipped by 1 base and J by 8 bases; unmatched bases: 6. Germline V lookup: CDR1 SGHTA, CDR2 FQGTGA. In DNA form, the CDR3 reads TGTGCCAGCAGCTTAAGAAGCGGGGGGTTAGATGAGCAGTTCTTC. This codes for CASSLRSGGLDEQFF.

The rearrangement joins TRBV9 to TRBJ2-1, with 8 nucleotides matching TRBD1. The CDR3 totals 15 residues. Germline CDR1 SGDLS, CDR2 YYNGEE. V lost 3 bases, J lost 1 base, and 3 bases stayed unmatched. The DNA for the CDR3 is TGTGCCAGCAGCGCTACAGGGGGTTCCTACAATGAGCAGTTCTTC. Residues: CASSATGGSYNEQFF.

This clone appeared once. This chain links TRBV6-5 with TRBJ2-2; D is perhaps TRBD1 (6 bases). Germline V gene lookup returns CDR1 MNHEY and CDR2 SVGAGI. The CDR3 consists of 14 residues. Trimming took off 7 bases at V and 3 bases at J, with 12 bases between the two ends. CDR3: CASTGTLHTGELFF. The CDR3 nucleotides read TGTGCCAGCACAGGGACACTCCACACCGGGGAGCTGTTTTTT.

This clone was recorded only once. The J gene is TRBJ1-2, the V gene TRBV5-6, with 8 bases lining up with TRBD1. This CDR3 comprises 15 residues. The V gene's germline CDR1 is SGHDT and CDR2 YYEEEE. V was clipped by 4 bases and J by 8 bases; unmatched bases: 13. This CDR3 is CASSPGTGIFQGYTF. CDR3 DNA: TGTGCCAGCAGCCCAGGGACAGGTATCTTCCAAGGCTACACCTTC. Variable domain in full (rest from reference TRBV5-6 and TRBJ1-2): DAGVTQSPTHLIKTRGQQVTLRCSPKSGHDTVSWYQQALGQGPQFIFQYYEEEERQRGNFPDRFSGHQFPNYSSELNVNALLLGDSALYLCASSPGTGIFQGYTFGSGTRLTVV.

This chain uses TRBV9 with TRBJ2-1; D possibly corresponds to TRBD2 (6 bases). V lost 0 bases, J lost 0 bases, and 10 bases lay in between. This CDR3 region has 16 residues. Per germline, CDR1 SGDLS and CDR2 YYNGEE. DNA of the CDR3: TGTGCCAGCAGCGTAGGTCCCGGGGGCTCCTACAATGAGCAGTTCTTC. Amino acid sequence: CASSVGPGGSYNEQFF.

Note on this clone: The identical CDR3 is also encoded by other nucleotide sequences in the sample. The CDR3 DNA reads TGTGCCAGCAGCCTCGGGACAGCAGACAATCAGCCCCAGCATTTT. It is translated as CASSLGTADNQPQHF. The rearrangement links TRBV9 to TRBJ1-5; TRBD1 matches at 7 bases. This CDR3 spans 15 amino acids. Trimming removed 4 bases from V and 3 bases from J; junction bases left unmatched: 7. Germline V gene lookup returns CDR1 SGDLS and CDR2 YYNGEE.

The chain employs TRBV25-1 and TRBJ1-1, with a tentative D call TRBD1 (6 bases). The germline V gene has CDR1 MGHDK and CDR2 SYGVNS. The length of the CDR3 is 14 residues. Trimming removed 3 bases at V and 1 base at J, with 9 bases between. The CDR3 here is CASSDIQGNTEAFF. Written as DNA, the CDR3 is TGTGCCAGCAGTGATATACAGGGGAACACTGAAGCTTTCTTT.

On this clone: Other DNA variants within this sample encode the same CDR3. The chain combines TRBV4-2 with TRBJ2-3; possible D gene TRBD1, 5 bases. Germline-derived CDR1 and CDR2 are LGHNA and YNFKEQ. The ends were cut back, 0 bases at V and 1 base at J, with 11 bases in the middle. There are 16 residues in the CDR3. CDR3 sequence (DNA): TGTGCCAGCAGCCAAGAGGCAGGGCCCCGCACAGATACGCAGTATTTT. Its translation is CASSQEAGPRTDTQYF.

The chain recombines TRBV21-1 with TRBJ1-2. TRBV21-1 is marked as a pseudogene. The CDR3 runs 13 residues. CDR3 bases: TGTGCCAGCAGCAAACACCCGGACTATGGCTACACCTTC. It translates to CASSKHPDYGYTF.

In DNA form, the CDR3 reads TGTGCCAGCAGTGCCAGCGGGGGGGCCTACGAGCAGTACTTC. This translates into CASSASGGAYEQYF. The genes are TRBV6-1 and TRBJ2-7; 10 bases fit TRBD2. The trim removed 4 bases at V and 2 bases at J, leaving 2 bases unmatched. The CDR3 has 14 amino acids. CDR1 and CDR2 from the germline V gene are MNHNS and SASEGT.

This clone was seen only a few times. The V and J genes are TRBV6-5 and TRBJ2-1; possibly TRBD2 for D (7 bases). The CDR3 totals 15 residues. Germline-derived CDR1 and CDR2 are MNHEY and SVGAGI. V dropped 6 bases and J dropped 4 bases, with 16 bases sitting between them. CDR3 residues: CASSKGGAGYNEQFF. In DNA form, the CDR3 reads TGTGCCAGCAGCAAAGGGGGGGCGGGGTACAATGAGCAGTTCTTC.

This clone showed up just a few times. CDR3 in DNA: TGTGCCAGTAGTATCGGGATTGAAAAACTGTTTTTT. Translation: CASSIGIEKLFF. This chain connects TRBV19 to TRBJ1-4; D not certain. Germline assignment: CDR1 LNHDA and CDR2 SQIVND (reference sequence). V lost 3 bases and J lost 7, with 6 bases in between. This CDR3 has 12 residues.

The chain is built from TRBV11-2 and TRBJ2-7; D perhaps matches TRBD1 (6 bases). CDR3 size: 14 residues. The V gene lost 2 bases and the J gene lost 3 bases, with 11 bases spanning the gap. Germline V gives CDR1 SGHAT, CDR2 FQNNGV. The CDR3 loop reads CASSLFYRDYEQYF. In DNA form, the CDR3 reads TGTGCCAGCAGCTTATTTTACAGGGACTACGAGCAGTACTTC. The complete variable domain, with remaining parts taken from reference TRBV11-2 and TRBJ2-7, reads EAGVAQSPRYKIIEKRQSVAFWCNPISGHATLYWYQQILGQGPKLLIQFQNNGVVDDSQLPKDRFSAERLKGVDSTLKIQPAKLEDSAVYLCASSLFYRDYEQYFGPGTRLTVT.

The chain's CDR3 is CASRAAGSSETQYF. Written as DNA, the CDR3 is TGTGCCAGCAGAGCGGCGGGTAGTAGCGAGACCCAGTACTTC. The chain carries TRBV2 and TRBJ2-5; D is possibly TRBD2 (5 bases). The CDR3 length is 14 residues. V lost 6 bases and J lost 5, with 16 bases in between. Germline V gene sequence: CDR1 SNHLY, CDR2 FYNNEI.

This rearrangement joins TRBV7-2 to TRBJ1-3; 7 nucleotides agree with TRBD1. The CDR3 contains 15 residues. Germline lookup yields CDR1 SGHTA and CDR2 FQGNSA. J was trimmed by 4 bases and V by 5 bases; bases with no gene match: 8. In nucleotides, the CDR3 is TGTGCCAGCAGCGCACAGGGGACCTCCGGAAACACCATATATTTT. Translation: CASSAQGTSGNTIYF.

The chain combines TRBV11-2 with TRBJ2-3, with D unresolved. Germline CDR1 and CDR2: SGHAT and FQNNGV. With 1 base removed from V and 4 bases from J, the gap between germline ends came to 12 bases. The CDR3 is made up of 15 amino acids. The CDR3: CASSLGGPRSDTQYF. The CDR3 coding sequence is TGTGCCAGCAGCTTAGGTGGCCCAAGATCAGATACGCAGTATTTT.

As for this clone: A read error may produce the germline difference seen at one junction end. The chain carries TRBV2 and TRBJ1-1; D is uncertain. The CDR3 is 13 residues long. Germline V lookup: CDR1 SNHLY, CDR2 FYNNEI. The CDR3 loop reads CASSVLQNAEAFF. CDR3 DNA: TGTGCCAGCAGTGTGTTACAGAACGCTGAAGCTTTCTTT. Full variable domain (remainder filled in from reference TRBV2 and TRBJ1-1): EPEVTQTPSHQVTQMGQEVILRCVPISNHLYFYWYRQILGQKVEFLVSFYNNEISEKSEIFDDQFSVERPDGSNFTLKIRSTKLEDSAMYFCASSVLQNAEAFFGQGTRLTVV.

This chain uses TRBV6-6 with TRBJ2-4; possible D gene TRBD1, 6 bases. CDR3 length: 12 amino acids. Germline lookup yields CDR1 MNHNY and CDR2 SVGAGI (reference sequence). Trimming removed 4 bases from V and 15 bases from J, with 16 bases in between. Here the CDR3 reads CASSSLQGGWYF. The CDR3 nucleotides read TGTGCCAGCAGTTCACTACAGGGCGGTTGGTACTTC.

The chain links TRBV7-6 to TRBJ2-7; the D gene is possibly TRBD2 (5 bases). Trimming took off 5 bases at V and 2 bases at J, with 16 bases between the two ends. The CDR3 is 15 residues long. Germline values: CDR1 SGHVS, CDR2 FNYEAQ. The CDR3 loop reads CASSPTRTGTYEQYF. DNA of the CDR3: TGTGCCAGCAGCCCTACTCGGACTGGCACCTACGAGCAGTACTTC. Based on the CDR3 plus reference TRBV7-6 and TRBJ2-7, the full variable domain is GAGVSQSPRYKVTKRGQDVALRCDPISGHVSLYWYRQALGQGPEFLTYFNYEAQQDKSGLPNDRFSAERPEGSISTLTIQRTEQRDSAMYRCASSPTRTGTYEQYFGPGTRLTVT.

The chain employs TRBV6-6 and TRBJ2-7; 8 nucleotides line up with TRBD2. V lost 6 bases and J lost 7; bases outside the gene matches: 14. CDR1 and CDR2 from the germline V gene are MNHNY and SVGAGI (reference sequence). This CDR3 comprises 15 residues. The CDR3 protein is CASSSSGGPPGEQYF. The CDR3 DNA follows: TGTGCCAGCAGCTCCTCGGGGGGGCCACCCGGGGAGCAGTACTTC.

The chain uses TRBV29-1 and TRBJ1-1, with 7 bases lining up with TRBD1. Germline-derived CDR1 and CDR2 are SQVTM and ANQGSEA. Losses at the gene ends were 7 bases for V and 2 bases for J; bases not matched to a gene: 7. The CDR3 is 13 residues long. DNA of the CDR3: TGCAGCGCTGCAACAGGGGCTAACACTGAAGCTTTCTTT. Translation gives CSAATGANTEAFF.

The chain couples TRBV29-1 to TRBJ2-1, with 12 bases matching TRBD2. V dropped 6 bases and J dropped 7; count of bases not matched to a gene: 13. The germline V gene has CDR1 SQVTM and CDR2 ANQGSEA. This CDR3 contains 16 residues. The CDR3 sequence: CSVLYGLAGGLNEQFF. The CDR3, as DNA: TGCAGCGTCCTCTATGGGCTAGCGGGGGGGCTTAATGAGCAGTTCTTC.

The chain links TRBV4-3 to TRBJ1-6; D perhaps matches TRBD1 (5 bases). CDR3 length equals 14 residues. Germline V gene data show CDR1 as LGHNA and CDR2 as YSLEER. The V end was cut by 4 bases, the J end by 7 bases, with 11 bases between. CDR3 region: CASSLRQWNSPLHF. The CDR3 DNA sequence: TGCGCCAGCAGCCTAAGACAGTGGAATTCACCCCTCCACTTT.

V usage is TRBV18 and J usage is TRBJ1-1; possible D gene TRBD1, 5 bases. The CDR3 is made up of 13 amino acids. CDR1 and CDR2 from the germline V gene are KGHSH and LQKENI. Trimming stripped 4 bases from V and 3 bases from J, with 9 bases between. The CDR3 loop reads CASSQGRDTEAFF. Written as DNA, the CDR3 is TGTGCCAGCTCACAGGGCAGGGACACTGAAGCTTTCTTT.